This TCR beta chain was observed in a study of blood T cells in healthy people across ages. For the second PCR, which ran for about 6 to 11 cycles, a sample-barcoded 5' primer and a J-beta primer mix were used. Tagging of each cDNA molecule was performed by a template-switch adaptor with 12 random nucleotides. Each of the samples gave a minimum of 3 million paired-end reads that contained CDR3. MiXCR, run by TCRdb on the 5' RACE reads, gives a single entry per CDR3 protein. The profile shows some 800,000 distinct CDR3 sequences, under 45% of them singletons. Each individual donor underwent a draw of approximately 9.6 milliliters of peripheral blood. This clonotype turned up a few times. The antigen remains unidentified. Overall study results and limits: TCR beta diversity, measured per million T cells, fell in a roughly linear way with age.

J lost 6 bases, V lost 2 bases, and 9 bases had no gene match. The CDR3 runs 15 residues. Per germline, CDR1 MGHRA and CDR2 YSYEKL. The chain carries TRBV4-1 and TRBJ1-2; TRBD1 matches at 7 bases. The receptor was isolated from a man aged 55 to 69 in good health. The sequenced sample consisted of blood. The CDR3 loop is CASSQNKGGGDGYTF. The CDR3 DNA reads TGCGCCAGCAGCCAAAACAAAGGAGGGGGCGATGGCTACACCTTC.